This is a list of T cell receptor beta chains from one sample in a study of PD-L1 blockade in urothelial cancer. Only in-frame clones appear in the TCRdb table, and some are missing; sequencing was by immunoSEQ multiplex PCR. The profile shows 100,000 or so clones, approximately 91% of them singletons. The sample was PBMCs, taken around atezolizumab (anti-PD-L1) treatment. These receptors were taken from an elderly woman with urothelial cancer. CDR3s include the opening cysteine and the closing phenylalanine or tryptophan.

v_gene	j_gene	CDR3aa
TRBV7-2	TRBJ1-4	CASSLERGRELFF
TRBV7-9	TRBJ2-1	CASSSPDRTSGRLYNEQFF
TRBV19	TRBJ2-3	CASSRTRDRGVDTQYF
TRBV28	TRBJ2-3	CASSPRGAGTDTQYF
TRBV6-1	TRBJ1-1	CASSEVGNSEAFF
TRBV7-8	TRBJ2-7	CASSHDGWVRESYEQYF
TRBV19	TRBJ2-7	CASSPDVAGAGEQYF
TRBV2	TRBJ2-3	CASKREQGDTQYF
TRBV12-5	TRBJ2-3	CASGWGQSTDTQYF
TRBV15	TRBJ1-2	CATSRGGGTGDRYTF
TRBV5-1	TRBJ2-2	CASTKIDRVGELFF
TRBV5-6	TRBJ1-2	CASSVGQGFYGYTF
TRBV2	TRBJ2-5	CASSEATRFETQYF
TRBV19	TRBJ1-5	CASGTGLNQPQHF
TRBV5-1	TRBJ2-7	CASSRRDRGDGQYF
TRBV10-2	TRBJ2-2	CASSGPGSEPGELFF
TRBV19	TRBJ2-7	CASRRNGGSYEQYF
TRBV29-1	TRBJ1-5	CSVGGGGQPQHF
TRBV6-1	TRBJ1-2	CASSELQINYGYTF
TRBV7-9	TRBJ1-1	CASSSTTGGYVTEAFF
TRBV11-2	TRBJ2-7	CASRQLAGLHSYEQYF
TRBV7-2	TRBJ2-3	CASSLIGRWDTQYF
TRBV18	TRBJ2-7	CASSPSTSVSYEQYF
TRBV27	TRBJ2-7	CASSRTLAAGSYEQYF
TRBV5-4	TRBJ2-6	CASTTTRPGGAGANVLTF
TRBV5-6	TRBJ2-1	CASSSTKLAGGVNEQFF
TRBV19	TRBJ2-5	CASSIGLRRGQETQYF
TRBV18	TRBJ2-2	CASSPRQGDLRELFF
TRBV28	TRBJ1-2	CASRTTGRGNYGYTF
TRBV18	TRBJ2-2	CASSRQTGELFF
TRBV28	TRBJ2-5	CASSFEGAMGLRETQYF
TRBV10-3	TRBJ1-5	CAISDSFAEPQHF
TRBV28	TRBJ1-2	CASRLPTNGYTF
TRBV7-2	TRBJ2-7	CASSFGGKPYEQYF
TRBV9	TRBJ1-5	CASSVDTGVNQPQHF
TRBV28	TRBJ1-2	CASSLGQNYGYTF
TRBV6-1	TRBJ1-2	CASSLDRSNTYGYTF
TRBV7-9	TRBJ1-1	CASSRGQGAEAFF
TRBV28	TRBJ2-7	CASSSGQGYEQYF
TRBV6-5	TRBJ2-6	CASSNRASGANVLTF
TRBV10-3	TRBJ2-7	CAISDTGQVTTKYF
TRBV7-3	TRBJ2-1	CASSLLAGPPYNEQFF
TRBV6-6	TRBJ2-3	CATLPPNRDTQYF
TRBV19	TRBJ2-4	CASDLQREGGVAKNIQYF
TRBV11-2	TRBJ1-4	CASASPGRFEKLFF
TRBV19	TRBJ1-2	CASSRDRLDGYTF
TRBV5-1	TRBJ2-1	CASSRAWDRGDNEQFF
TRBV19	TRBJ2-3	CASMSGGDTQYF
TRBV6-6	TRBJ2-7	CASSPLAPGYEQYF
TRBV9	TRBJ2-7	CASSVVPSEGQQYF
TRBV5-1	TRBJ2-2	CASSLQQGGSGELFF
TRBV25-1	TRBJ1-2	CASKRQGALYGYTF
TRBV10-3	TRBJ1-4	CATAGQGGPVGEKLFF
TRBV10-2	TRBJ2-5	CATRTGGETQYF
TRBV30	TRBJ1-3	CAWSPGSGNTIYF
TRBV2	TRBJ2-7	CASSQDNLGAYEQYF